This T cell receptor beta chain was sequenced during a study of OX40 agonist ivuxolimab in advanced cancers. Study in general: Patients with hepatocellular carcinoma, melanoma, renal cell or head and neck cancer made up the dose-escalation patients.

Systemic immunosuppression or a history of autoimmune disease excluded patients. Details on this clone: Its antigen remains unidentified.

Germline V gives CDR1 SEHNR, CDR2 FQNEAQ (reference sequence). This CDR3 contains 14 residues. V lost 3 bases and J 3 bases, leaving 11 bases between the germline ends. Sequenced by immunoSEQ multiplex PCR; TCRdb stores in-frame clones only, minus some. The sample consists of some 80,000 clones, almost 95% of them appearing once. Study-level findings and limits: CD8+ T cells (on average) carried more expanded clones than CD4+ T cells.

This receptor was obtained from an adult with an advanced solid tumor such as melanoma, head and neck, liver or kidney cancer. This material consisted of CD4+ or CD8+ T cells sorted from blood, taken in a trial of the OX40 agonist ivuxolimab. The chain joins TRBV7-9 to TRBJ1-2; TRBD1 might be the D (5 bases). The CDR3 here is CASSFTTGDYGYTF. CDR3 bases: TGTGCCAGCAGCTTTACGACGGGGGACTATGGCTACACCTTC.